This TCR beta chain was observed in a study of T cell responses to AZD1222 COVID-19 vaccine. Notes on the study in general: Repertoire collection took place solely once the T cell response had peaked. Clonal diversity was possibly underestimated; the donors were predominantly white British and more often female. It was only a handful of AZD1222 recipients who were seropositive at baseline. CD4 TCRs linked to vaccination spanned spike, dominating at 160-218 and 743-854.

To note about this clone: Its specificity is not known.

This CDR3 comprises 14 residues. Germline V gene lookup returns CDR1 KGHSH and CDR2 LQKENI. The trim removed 3 bases at V and 5 bases at J, leaving 1 base unmatched. Profiling relied on immunoSEQ multiplex PCR, and the TCRdb table lists in-frame clones only, not all of them. The sample yields 150,000 to 200,000 clones, 85% to 95% seen once. The sequence was obtained from an adult who received the MenACWY meningococcal vaccine as a control. The specimen comprised peripheral blood, sampled 28 days after the second dose of the MenACWY control vaccine. V usage is TRBV18 and J usage is TRBJ1-4; 9 positions agree with TRBD1. CDR3 in DNA: TGTGCCAGCTCACCGACAGGGGGGAATGAAAAACTGTTTTTT. Amino acids: CASSPTGGNEKLFF.